The following is a T cell receptor (beta chain) sequence with its context. Its antigen remains unknown. This specimen includes other DNA sequences encoding the same CDR3. The data originate from a study of OX40 agonist ivuxolimab in advanced cancers. Baseline, cycle 4 day 1, and cycle 7 day 1 were the blood sampling points. This CDR3 region has 12 residues. The germline gives CDR1 MDHEN, CDR2 SYDVKM. Trimming took off 2 bases at V and 8 bases at J, with 9 bases between the two ends. Study observations and caveats: CD4+ and CD8+ T cells in blood underwent clonal expansion by week 6 at 0.1 to 3.0 mg/kg. Among T cells, CD8+ cells averaged more expanded clones than CD4+ cells.

The table came from immunoSEQ multiplex PCR; TCRdb's copy has only in-frame clones and leaves some out. The sample holds about 120,000 clones, approximately 92% seen once. V and J are TRBV28 and TRBJ1-2; D is perhaps TRBD1 (5 bases). The receptor's source is an adult with an advanced solid tumor such as melanoma, head and neck, liver or kidney cancer. This specimen was CD4+ or CD8+ T cells sorted from blood, taken in a trial of the OX40 agonist ivuxolimab. Here the CDR3 DNA reads TGTGCCAGCAGTTTAGGGACGGGCGGCTACACCTTC. Protein: CASSLGTGGYTF.